The subject of this entry is one T cell receptor (beta chain). Its antigen is not identified. These data originate in a study of OX40 agonist ivuxolimab in advanced cancers. Whole-study context: The patients received ivuxolimab by intravenous route every 2 weeks at 0.01 to 10 mg/kg.

Overall study findings and caveats: Specificity for antigen went undetermined in the expanded peripheral T cells. At 0.1 to 3.0 mg/kg, clonal expansion of CD4+ and CD8+ blood T cells had occurred by week 6.

Here immunoSEQ multiplex PCR was the method, and the copy in TCRdb shows in-frame clones only, minus some. The repertoire holds 75,000 to 100,000 clones, with approximately 88% as singletons. Germline CDR1 reads MNHNY; CDR2 reads SVGAGI (reference sequence). This CDR3 has 15 residues. Trimming cost V 6 bases and J 3 bases; bases outside gene matches: 2. Systemic immunosuppression or autoimmune disease history was grounds to exclude patients. V usage is TRBV6-6 and J usage is TRBJ2-2; 12 positions match TRBD2. The sample here was CD4+ or CD8+ T cells sorted from blood, taken in a trial of the OX40 agonist ivuxolimab. This TCR was recovered from an adult with an advanced solid tumor such as melanoma, head and neck, liver or kidney cancer. The CDR3 DNA sequence: TGTGCCAGCAGCCTAGCGGGAGGGGACACCGGGGAGCTGTTTTTT. This sequence encodes CASSLAGGDTGELFF.